This TCR beta chain was documented in a study of blood T cell repertoires in COVID-19. Across the whole study: T cells, B-cell-depleted T cells, or PBMCs provided the cDNA or gDNA that served as material.

Seattle patients were enrolled during active infection and followed longitudinally. Only in-frame clones appear in the TCRdb table, and some are missing; sequencing was by immunoSEQ multiplex PCR. The sample contains roughly 350,000 clones, 87% of which appear only once. V dropped 4 bases and J dropped 6 bases, with 9 bases sitting between them. The CDR3 has 12 amino acids. The germline CDR1 and CDR2 sequences are KGHSH and LQKENI. The receptor was isolated from a woman aged 50 to 60 with COVID-19, enrolled during active disease. The sequenced sample was peripheral blood. The V and J genes are TRBV18 and TRBJ1-1; the D gene is possibly TRBD1 (6 bases). The CDR3 region is CASSQQGAEAFF. CDR3 sequence (DNA): TGTGCCAGCTCACAACAGGGTGCTGAAGCTTTCTTT.